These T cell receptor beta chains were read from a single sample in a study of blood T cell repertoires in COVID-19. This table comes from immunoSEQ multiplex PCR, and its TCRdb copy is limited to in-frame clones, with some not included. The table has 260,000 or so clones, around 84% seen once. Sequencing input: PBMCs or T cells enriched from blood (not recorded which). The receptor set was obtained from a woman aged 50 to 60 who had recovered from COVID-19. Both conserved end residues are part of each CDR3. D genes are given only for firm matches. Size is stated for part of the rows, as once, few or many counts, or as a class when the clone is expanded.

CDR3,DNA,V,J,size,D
CASSLERSYEQYF,TGTGCCAGCAGCTTAGAGAGATCCTACGAGCAGTACTTC,TRBV7-8,TRBJ2-7,.,.
CASSLLNPRGLEQYF,TGTGCCAGCAGTTTATTAAACCCACGAGGCCTCGAGCAGTACTTC,TRBV27,TRBJ2-7,few,.
CASSSTGGRGKLFF,TGTGCCAGCAGTTCGACAGGGGGAAGGGGAAAACTGTTTTTT,TRBV6-5,TRBJ1-4,.,TRBD1
CASSIAGTPGGTQYF,TGTGCCAGTAGTATAGCCGGGACACCGGGGGGGACCCAGTACTTC,TRBV19,TRBJ2-5,once,.
CASSIRGKNTEAFF,TGTGCCAGTAGTATTAGGGGAAAGAACACTGAAGCTTTCTTT,TRBV19,TRBJ1-1,few,.
CASSLSSGTSGLYQETQYF,TGTGCCAGCAGCTTGTCGTCCGGGACTAGCGGGTTGTACCAAGAGACCCAGTACTTC,TRBV9,TRBJ2-5,.,TRBD2
CASFIAPSIDNEQFF,TGCGCCAGCTTCATAGCTCCGTCTATCGACAATGAGCAGTTCTTC,TRBV5-1,TRBJ2-1,.,.
CASSPAGYNEQFF,TGTGCCAGCTCACCAGCAGGGTACAATGAGCAGTTCTTC,TRBV18,TRBJ2-1,.,.
CASSLNERVSSYNEQFF,TGTGCCAGCAGCTTAAACGAGCGGGTAAGCTCCTACAATGAGCAGTTCTTC,TRBV7-3,TRBJ2-1,once,.
CASSRGSNQPQHF,TGTGCCAGCAGCAGGGGTAGCAATCAGCCCCAGCATTTT,TRBV9,TRBJ1-5,.,.
CASSADRNTEAFF,TGTGCCAGCTCAGCGGACAGAAACACTGAAGCTTTCTTT,TRBV18,TRBJ1-1,.,.
CASLSGQPHYSNQPQHF,TGTGCCAGTCTCTCGGGACAGCCCCATTATAGCAATCAGCCCCAGCATTTT,TRBV19,TRBJ1-5,few,TRBD1
CASSEESGGNEKLFF,TGTGCCAGTAGCGAAGAGAGCGGGGGTAATGAAAAACTGTTTTTT,TRBV19,TRBJ1-4,.,.
CASSSREGGVSQTNEQFF,TGTGCCAGCAGTTCCCGCGAAGGGGGAGTCTCTCAGACGAATGAGCAGTTCTTC,TRBV9,TRBJ2-1,.,.
CASSRIPGVTGGAFF,TGTGCCAGCAGCCGCATCCCGGGGGTGACAGGGGGCGCTTTCTTT,TRBV27,TRBJ1-1,few,TRBD1
CATRQGAGTGELFF,TGTGCCACCAGACAGGGGGCGGGCACCGGGGAGCTGTTTTTT,TRBV6-4,TRBJ2-2,.,TRBD1
CASSLEPLGGGTIHQFF,TGCGCCAGCAGCTTAGAACCTTTAGGCGGGGGGACCATCCATCAGTTCTTC,TRBV5-1,TRBJ2-1,.,TRBD2
CAYRDRGLYGYTF,TGTGCCTACCGGGACAGGGGATTATATGGCTACACCTTC,TRBV30,TRBJ1-2,.,TRBD1
CASSSTGFSGYTF,TGTGCCAGCAGCTCCACAGGGTTCTCTGGCTACACCTTC,TRBV11-2,TRBJ1-2,few,.
CASSYQGARTEAFF,TGTGCCAGCAGTTACCAGGGGGCGCGCACTGAAGCTTTCTTT,TRBV27,TRBJ1-1,.,TRBD1
CASSADRPSPGGYTF,TGCGCCAGCAGCGCGGACAGGCCTTCCCCCGGGGGCTACACCTTC,TRBV5-1,TRBJ1-2,.,TRBD1
CASSLSRTGQVTDTQYF,TGCGCCAGCAGCTTGTCTCGAACTGGACAGGTTACAGATACGCAGTATTTT,TRBV5-1,TRBJ2-3,.,TRBD1
CASTQGHHSFLDTQYF,TGTGCCAGTACCCAGGGACACCATAGCTTCTTGGATACGCAGTATTTT,TRBV19,TRBJ2-3,.,.
CASSDQGVETQYF,TGTGCCAGCAGTGATCAGGGGGTAGAGACCCAGTACTTC,TRBV2,TRBJ2-5,once,TRBD1
CATSSGRLNTEAFF,TGTGCCACCAGCAGTGGCAGGTTGAACACTGAAGCTTTCTTT,TRBV15,TRBJ1-1,once,.
CASSKIAGEQYF,TGTGCCAGCAGTAAAATAGCGGGGGAGCAGTACTTC,TRBV27,TRBJ2-7,.,TRBD2
CASSQGQAAIEAFF,TGTGCCAGTAGCCAAGGACAGGCGGCGATTGAAGCTTTCTTT,TRBV19,TRBJ1-1,few,TRBD1
CASRGAGVRTYNEQFF,TGTGCCAGCAGGGGCGCAGGGGTAAGGACCTACAATGAGCAGTTCTTC,TRBV7-9,TRBJ2-1,.,.
CASSSRVATGELFF,TGTGCCAGCAGTTCCAGGGTAGCCACCGGGGAGCTGTTTTTT,TRBV27,TRBJ2-2,few,.
CASSYGLAEWTGELFF,TGTGCCAGCAGTTACGGGCTAGCAGAATGGACCGGGGAGCTGTTTTTT,TRBV6-2/TRBV6-3,TRBJ2-2,once,.
CASSQTWAGGEGYTF,TGCGCCAGCAGCCAAACCTGGGCGGGGGGCGAAGGCTACACCTTC,TRBV4-3,TRBJ1-2,.,.
CASSIFNTGELFF,TGTGCCAGCAGCATCTTTAACACCGGGGAGCTGTTTTTT,TRBV7-9,TRBJ2-2,.,.
CSASRVGRGYGYTF,TGCAGTGCTAGTAGAGTAGGCAGGGGGTATGGCTACACCTTC,TRBV20-1,TRBJ1-2,.,TRBD1
CSVERLADSYEQYF,TGCAGCGTTGAAAGGCTAGCGGACTCCTACGAGCAGTACTTC,TRBV29-1,TRBJ2-7,.,TRBD2
CAISYTGGGNSPLHF,TGTGCCATCAGTTATACAGGGGGCGGGAATTCACCCCTCCACTTT,TRBV10-3,TRBJ1-6,.,TRBD1
CASSLTGTPSTDTQYF,TGTGCCAGCTCACTTACCGGGACTCCTAGCACAGATACGCAGTATTTT,TRBV18,TRBJ2-3,.,.
CASSAHRGGNTEAFF,TGTGCCAGTAGTGCCCACAGGGGAGGGAACACTGAAGCTTTCTTT,TRBV19,TRBJ1-1,.,TRBD1
CASSLGQGLTYEQYF,TGTGCCAGCAGCCTGGGACAGGGCCTCACCTACGAGCAGTACTTC,TRBV7-9,TRBJ2-7,.,TRBD1
CAICSGTGDTQYF,TGTGCCATCTGTAGCGGGACGGGAGATACGCAGTATTTT,TRBV10-3,TRBJ2-3,.,TRBD2
CASSVNRGWDTEAFF,TGTGCCAGCAGCGTAAACAGGGGATGGGACACTGAAGCTTTCTTT,TRBV7-9,TRBJ1-1,once,TRBD1
CASSTMRTGPSSYGYTF,TGTGCCAGTAGCACGATGCGGACAGGGCCCTCTTCCTATGGCTACACCTTC,TRBV19,TRBJ1-2,.,TRBD1
CASSVAWGGYGYTF,TGTGCCAGCAGCGTAGCCTGGGGCGGCTATGGCTACACCTTC,TRBV9,TRBJ1-2,.,.
CAISRAGENYGYTF,TGTGCCATCTCCCGAGCTGGGGAGAACTATGGCTACACCTTC,TRBV10-3,TRBJ1-2,few,.
CASSPSSGEHFYEQYF,TGTGCCAGCAGCCCTTCTAGCGGAGAACACTTTTACGAGCAGTACTTC,TRBV7-9,TRBJ2-7,.,TRBD2
CASRVEVGNQPQHF,TGTGCCAGCAGAGTCGAGGTCGGCAATCAGCCCCAGCATTTT,TRBV2,TRBJ1-5,.,.
CASSERGNQPQHF,TGTGCCAGCAGTGAGAGGGGGAATCAGCCCCAGCATTTT,TRBV25-1,TRBJ1-5,.,.
CASSPDSRQPQHF,TGTGCCAGTAGTCCGGACAGTCGCCAGCCCCAGCATTTT,TRBV19,TRBJ1-5,.,.
CASSPNQGTLGYGYTF,TGTGCCAGCAGCCCCAATCAGGGCACCTTGGGCTATGGCTACACCTTC,TRBV7-2,TRBJ1-2,.,.
CASSLSSGGPETQYF,TGCGCCAGCAGCTTGAGTTCGGGGGGGCCCGAGACCCAGTACTTC,TRBV5-1,TRBJ2-5,.,TRBD2
CASRYSTGATEAFF,TGTGCCAGCAGATATAGCACAGGGGCCACTGAAGCTTTCTTT,TRBV5-4,TRBJ1-1,.,TRBD1